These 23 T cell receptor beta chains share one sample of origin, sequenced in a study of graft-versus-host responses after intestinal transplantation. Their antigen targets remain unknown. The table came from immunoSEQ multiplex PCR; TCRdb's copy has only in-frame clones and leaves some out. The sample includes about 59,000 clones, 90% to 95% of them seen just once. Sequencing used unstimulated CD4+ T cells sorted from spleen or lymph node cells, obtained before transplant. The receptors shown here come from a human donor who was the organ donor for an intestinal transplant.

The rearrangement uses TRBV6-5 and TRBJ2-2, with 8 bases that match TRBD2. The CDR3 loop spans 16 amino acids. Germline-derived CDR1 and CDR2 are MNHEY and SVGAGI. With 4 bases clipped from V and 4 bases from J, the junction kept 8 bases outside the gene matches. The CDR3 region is CASSSGGRVITGELFF. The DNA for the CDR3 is TGTGCCAGCAGTTCGGGGGGGCGAGTGATCACCGGGGAGCTGTTTTTT.

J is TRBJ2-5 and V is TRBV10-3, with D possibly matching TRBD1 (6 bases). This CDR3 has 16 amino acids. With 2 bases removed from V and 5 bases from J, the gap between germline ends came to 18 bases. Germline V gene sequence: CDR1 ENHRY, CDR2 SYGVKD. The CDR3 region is CAISEPTVGGGETQYF. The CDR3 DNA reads TGTGCCATCAGTGAGCCTACCGTAGGGGGTGGGGAGACCCAGTACTTC.

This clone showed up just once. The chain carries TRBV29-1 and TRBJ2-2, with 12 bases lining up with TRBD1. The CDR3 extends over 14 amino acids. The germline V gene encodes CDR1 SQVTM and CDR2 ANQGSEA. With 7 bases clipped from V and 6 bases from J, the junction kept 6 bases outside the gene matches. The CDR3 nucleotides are TGCAGCGCCGGGACAGGGGGCAAGGCCGGGGAGCTGTTTTTT. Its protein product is CSAGTGGKAGELFF.

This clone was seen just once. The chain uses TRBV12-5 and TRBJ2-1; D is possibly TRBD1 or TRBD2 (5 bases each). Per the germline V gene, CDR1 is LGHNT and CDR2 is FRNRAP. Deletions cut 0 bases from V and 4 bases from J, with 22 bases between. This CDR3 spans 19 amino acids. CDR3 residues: CASGLVSPTSGRMYNEQFF. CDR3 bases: TGTGCTAGTGGTTTGGTTTCCCCTACTTCGGGACGGATGTACAATGAGCAGTTCTTC.

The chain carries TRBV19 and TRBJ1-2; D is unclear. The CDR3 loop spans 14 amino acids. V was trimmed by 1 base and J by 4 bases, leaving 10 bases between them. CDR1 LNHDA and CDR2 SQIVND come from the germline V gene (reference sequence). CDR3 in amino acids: CASSIARLGYGYTF. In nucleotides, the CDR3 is TGTGCCAGTAGTATAGCCAGGCTCGGCTATGGCTACACCTTC.

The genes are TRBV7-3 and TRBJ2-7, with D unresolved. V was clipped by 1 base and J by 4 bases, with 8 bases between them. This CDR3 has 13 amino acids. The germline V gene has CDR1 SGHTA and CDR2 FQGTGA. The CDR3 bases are TGTGCCAGCAGCTTAATCAAAGGTTACGAGCAGTACTTC. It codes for CASSLIKGYEQYF.

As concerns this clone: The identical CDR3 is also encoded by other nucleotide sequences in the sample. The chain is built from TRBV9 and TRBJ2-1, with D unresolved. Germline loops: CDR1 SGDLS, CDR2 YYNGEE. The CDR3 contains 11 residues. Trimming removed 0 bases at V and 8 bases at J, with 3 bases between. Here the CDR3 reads CASSVGDEQFF. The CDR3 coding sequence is TGTGCCAGCAGCGTAGGAGATGAGCAGTTCTTC. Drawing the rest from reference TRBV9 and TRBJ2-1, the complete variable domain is DSGVTQTPKHLITATGQRVTLRCSPRSGDLSVYWYQQSLDQGLQFLIQYYNGEERAKGNILERFSAQQFPDLHSELNLSSLELGDSALYFCASSVGDEQFFGPGTRLTVL.

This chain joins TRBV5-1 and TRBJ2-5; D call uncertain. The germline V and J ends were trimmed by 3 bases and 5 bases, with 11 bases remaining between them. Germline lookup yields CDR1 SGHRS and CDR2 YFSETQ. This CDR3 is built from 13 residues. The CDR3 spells CASSSRLRETQYF. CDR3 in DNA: TGCGCCAGCAGCTCCCGGCTTCGGGAGACCCAGTACTTC.

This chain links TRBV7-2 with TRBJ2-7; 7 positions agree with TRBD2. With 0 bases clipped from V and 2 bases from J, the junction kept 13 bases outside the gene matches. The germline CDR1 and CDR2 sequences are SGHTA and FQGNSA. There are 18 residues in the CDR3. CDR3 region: CASSLAEGMRGTPYEQYF. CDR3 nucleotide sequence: TGTGCCAGCAGCTTAGCGGAAGGTATGCGGGGGACCCCCTACGAGCAGTACTTC.

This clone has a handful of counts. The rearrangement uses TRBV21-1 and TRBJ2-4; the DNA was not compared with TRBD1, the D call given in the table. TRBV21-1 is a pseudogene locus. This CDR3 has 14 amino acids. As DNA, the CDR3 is TGTGCCAGCCTGACAGGGGCTCCCAAAAACATTCAGTACTTC. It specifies CASLTGAPKNIQYF.

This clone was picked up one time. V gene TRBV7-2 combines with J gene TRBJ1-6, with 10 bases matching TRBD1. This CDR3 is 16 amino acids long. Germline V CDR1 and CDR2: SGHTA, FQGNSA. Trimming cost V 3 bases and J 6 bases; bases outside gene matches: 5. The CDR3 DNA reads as TGTGCCAGCAGCTTTCGACAGGGGGCCGGTAATTCACCCCTCCACTTT. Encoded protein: CASSFRQGAGNSPLHF.

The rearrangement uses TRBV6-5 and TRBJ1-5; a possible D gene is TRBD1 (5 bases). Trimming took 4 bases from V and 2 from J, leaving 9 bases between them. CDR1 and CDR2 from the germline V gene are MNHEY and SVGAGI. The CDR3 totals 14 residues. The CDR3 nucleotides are TGTGCCAGCAGTTTCGGGGCCCGCAATCAGCCCCAGCATTTT. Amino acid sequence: CASSFGARNQPQHF.

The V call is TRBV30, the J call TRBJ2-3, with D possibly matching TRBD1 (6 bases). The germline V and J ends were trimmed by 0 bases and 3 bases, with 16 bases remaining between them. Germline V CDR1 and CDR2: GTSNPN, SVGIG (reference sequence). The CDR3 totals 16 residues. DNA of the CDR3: TGTGCCTGGAGTGTAGGCCAGGGGAAAAGAACAGATACGCAGTATTTT. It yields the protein CAWSVGQGKRTDTQYF. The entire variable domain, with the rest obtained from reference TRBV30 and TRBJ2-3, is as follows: SQTIHQWPATLVQPVGSPLSLECTVEGTSNPNLYWYRQAAGRGLQLLFYSVGIGQISSEVPQNLSASRPQDRQFILSSKKLLLSDSGFYLCAWSVGQGKRTDTQYFGPGTRLTVL.

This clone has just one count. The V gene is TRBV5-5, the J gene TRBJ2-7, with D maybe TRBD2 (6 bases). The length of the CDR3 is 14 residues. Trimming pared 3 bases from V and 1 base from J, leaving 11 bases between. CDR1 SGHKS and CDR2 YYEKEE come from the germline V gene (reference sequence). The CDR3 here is CASSSGTGSYEQYF. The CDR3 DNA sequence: TGTGCCAGCAGCTCAGGGACTGGGTCCTACGAGCAGTACTTC.

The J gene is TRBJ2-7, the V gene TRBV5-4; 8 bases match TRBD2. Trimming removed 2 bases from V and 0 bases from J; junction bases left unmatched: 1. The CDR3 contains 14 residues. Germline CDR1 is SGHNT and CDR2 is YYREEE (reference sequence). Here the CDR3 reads CASSFGGGSYEQYF. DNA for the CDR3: TGTGCCAGCAGCTTCGGGGGGGGCTCCTACGAGCAGTACTTC.

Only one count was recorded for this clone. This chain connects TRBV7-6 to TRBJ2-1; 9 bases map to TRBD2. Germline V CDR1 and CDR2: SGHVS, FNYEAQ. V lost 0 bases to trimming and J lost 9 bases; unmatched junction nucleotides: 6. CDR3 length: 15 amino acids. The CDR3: CASSLALAGSGEQFF. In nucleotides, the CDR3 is TGTGCCAGCAGCTTAGCTCTAGCGGGGTCCGGTGAGCAGTTCTTC.

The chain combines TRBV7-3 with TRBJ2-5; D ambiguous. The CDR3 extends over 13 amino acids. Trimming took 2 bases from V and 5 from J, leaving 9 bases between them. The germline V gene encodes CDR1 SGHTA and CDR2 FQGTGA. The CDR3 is CASSLGPRETQYF. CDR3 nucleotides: TGTGCCAGCAGCTTAGGACCCCGGGAGACCCAGTACTTC.

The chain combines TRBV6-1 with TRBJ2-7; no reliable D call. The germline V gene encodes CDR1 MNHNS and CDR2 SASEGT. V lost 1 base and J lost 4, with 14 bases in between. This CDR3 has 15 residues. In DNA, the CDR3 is TGTGCCAGCAGTGAAGAACCTGTGCGTCGGTACGAGCAGTACTTC. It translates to CASSEEPVRRYEQYF.

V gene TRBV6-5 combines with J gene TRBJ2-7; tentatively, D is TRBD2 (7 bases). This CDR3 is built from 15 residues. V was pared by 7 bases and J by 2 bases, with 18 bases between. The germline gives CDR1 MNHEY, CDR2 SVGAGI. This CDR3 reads CASKRGGVRTYEQYF. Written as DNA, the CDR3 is TGTGCCAGCAAAAGAGGGGGGGTCAGAACCTACGAGCAGTACTTC.

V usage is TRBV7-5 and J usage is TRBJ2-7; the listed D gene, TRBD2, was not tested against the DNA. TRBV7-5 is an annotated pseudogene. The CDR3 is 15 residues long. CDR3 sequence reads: CARSLASGDSYEQYF. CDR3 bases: TGTGCCAGAAGCTTAGCTAGCGGGGACTCCTACGAGCAGTACTTC.

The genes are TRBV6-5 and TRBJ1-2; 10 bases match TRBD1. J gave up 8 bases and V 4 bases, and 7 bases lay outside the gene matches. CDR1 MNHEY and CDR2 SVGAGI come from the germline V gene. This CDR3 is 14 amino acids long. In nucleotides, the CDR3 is TGTGCCAGCAGTTTTGGGACAGGGGTAAGGGGCTACACCTTC. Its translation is CASSFGTGVRGYTF.

The CDR3 is CASSLRGASTDTQYF. CDR3 nucleotides: TGCGCCAGCAGCTTGAGGGGAGCAAGCACAGATACGCAGTATTTT. The chain recombines TRBV5-1 with TRBJ2-3, with D perhaps assigned TRBD1 or TRBD2 (5 bases each). Germline-derived CDR1 and CDR2 are SGHRS and YFSETQ. V lost 1 base, J lost 0 bases, and 9 bases lay in between. This CDR3 has 15 residues.

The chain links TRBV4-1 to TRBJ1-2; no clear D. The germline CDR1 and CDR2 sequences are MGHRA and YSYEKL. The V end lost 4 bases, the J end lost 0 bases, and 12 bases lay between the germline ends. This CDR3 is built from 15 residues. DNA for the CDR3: TGCGCCAGCAGCCCCCAGATGACAACTAACTATGGCTACACCTTC. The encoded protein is CASSPQMTTNYGYTF.